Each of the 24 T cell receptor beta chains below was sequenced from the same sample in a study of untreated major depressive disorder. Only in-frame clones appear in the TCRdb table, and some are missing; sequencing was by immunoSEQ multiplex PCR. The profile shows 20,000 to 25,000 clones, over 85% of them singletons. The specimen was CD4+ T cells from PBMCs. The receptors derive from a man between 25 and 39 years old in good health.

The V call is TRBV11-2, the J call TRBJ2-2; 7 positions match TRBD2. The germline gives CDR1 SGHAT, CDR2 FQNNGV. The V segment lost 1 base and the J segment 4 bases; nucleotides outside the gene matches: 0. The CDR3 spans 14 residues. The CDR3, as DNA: TGTGCCAGCAGCTTAGGCGGGAGCACCGGGGAGCTGTTTTTT. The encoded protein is CASSLGGSTGELFF.

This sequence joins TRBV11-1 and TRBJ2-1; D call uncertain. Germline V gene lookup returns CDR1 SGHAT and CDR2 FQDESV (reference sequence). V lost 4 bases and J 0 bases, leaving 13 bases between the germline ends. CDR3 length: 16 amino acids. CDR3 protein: CASSSNPVSSYNEQFF. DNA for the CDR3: TGTGCCAGCAGCTCGAATCCGGTGAGCTCCTACAATGAGCAGTTCTTC.

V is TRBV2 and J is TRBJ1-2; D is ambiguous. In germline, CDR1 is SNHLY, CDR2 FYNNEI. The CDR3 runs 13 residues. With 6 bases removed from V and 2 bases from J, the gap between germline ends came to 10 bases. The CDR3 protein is CASSDEVNYGYTF. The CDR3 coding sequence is TGTGCCAGCAGCGACGAGGTAAACTATGGCTACACCTTC.

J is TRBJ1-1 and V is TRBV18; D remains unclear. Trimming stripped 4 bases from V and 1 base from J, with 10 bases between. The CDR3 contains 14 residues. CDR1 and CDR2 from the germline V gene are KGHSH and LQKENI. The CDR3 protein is CASSLLISNTEAFF. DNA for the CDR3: TGTGCCAGCTCACTTCTCATATCGAACACTGAAGCTTTCTTT.

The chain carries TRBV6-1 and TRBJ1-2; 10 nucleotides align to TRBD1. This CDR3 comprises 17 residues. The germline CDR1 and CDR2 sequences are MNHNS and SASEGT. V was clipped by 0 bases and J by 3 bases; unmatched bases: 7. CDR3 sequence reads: CASSEAGRDRGDYGYTF. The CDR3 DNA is TGTGCCAGCAGTGAAGCGGGCCGGGACAGGGGTGACTATGGCTACACCTTC.

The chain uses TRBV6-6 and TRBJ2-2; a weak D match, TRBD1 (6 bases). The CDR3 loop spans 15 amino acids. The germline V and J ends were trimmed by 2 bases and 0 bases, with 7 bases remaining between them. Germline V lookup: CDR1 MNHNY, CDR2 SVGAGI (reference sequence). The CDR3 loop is CASSYGQTNTGELFF. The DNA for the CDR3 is TGTGCCAGCAGTTACGGACAGACGAACACCGGGGAGCTGTTTTTT.

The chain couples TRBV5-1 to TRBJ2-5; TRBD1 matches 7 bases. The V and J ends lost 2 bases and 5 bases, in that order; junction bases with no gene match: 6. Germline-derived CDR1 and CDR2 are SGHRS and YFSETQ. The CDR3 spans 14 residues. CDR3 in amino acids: CASSFSLQGETQYF. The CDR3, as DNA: TGCGCCAGCAGCTTCTCCCTACAGGGGGAGACCCAGTACTTC.

CDR3 coding DNA: TGTGCCAGTCGCCCCAGGCAGTCCTATGGCTACACCTTC. Residues: CASRPRQSYGYTF. The chain employs TRBV19 and TRBJ1-2; no firm D call. The CDR3 consists of 13 residues. The germline V and J ends were trimmed by 8 bases and 4 bases, with 14 bases remaining between them. Germline V gene sequence: CDR1 LNHDA, CDR2 SQIVND (reference sequence).

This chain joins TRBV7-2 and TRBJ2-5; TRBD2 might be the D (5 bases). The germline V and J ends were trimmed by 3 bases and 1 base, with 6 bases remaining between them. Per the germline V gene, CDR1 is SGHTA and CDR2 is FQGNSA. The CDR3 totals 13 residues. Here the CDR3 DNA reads TGTGCCAGCAGCTTGGGAGCCCAAGAGACCCAGTACTTC. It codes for CASSLGAQETQYF.

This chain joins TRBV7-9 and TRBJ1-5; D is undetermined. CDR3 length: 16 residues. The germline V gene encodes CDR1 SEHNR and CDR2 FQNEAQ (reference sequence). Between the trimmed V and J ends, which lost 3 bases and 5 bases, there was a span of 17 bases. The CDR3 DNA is TGTGCCAGCAGCTTTGGGCCAGCGAAGAGGGATCAGCCCCAGCATTTT. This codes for CASSFGPAKRDQPQHF.

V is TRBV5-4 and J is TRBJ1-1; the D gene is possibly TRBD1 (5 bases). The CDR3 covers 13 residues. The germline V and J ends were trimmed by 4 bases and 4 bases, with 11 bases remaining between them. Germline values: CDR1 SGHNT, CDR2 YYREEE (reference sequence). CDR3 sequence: CASSVAGGTEAFF. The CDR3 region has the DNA TGTGCCAGCAGCGTTGCGGGGGGCACTGAAGCTTTCTTT. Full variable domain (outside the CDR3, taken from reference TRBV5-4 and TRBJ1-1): ETGVTQSPTHLIKTRGQQVTLRCSSQSGHNTVSWYQQALGQGPQFIFQYYREEENGRGNFPPRFSGLQFPNYSSELNVNALELDDSALYLCASSVAGGTEAFFGQGTRLTVV.

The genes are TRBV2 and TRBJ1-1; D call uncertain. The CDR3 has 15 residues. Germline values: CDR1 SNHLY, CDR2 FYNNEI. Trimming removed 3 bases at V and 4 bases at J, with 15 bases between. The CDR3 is CASSDFLGEATEAFF. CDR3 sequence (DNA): TGTGCCAGCAGTGATTTCCTCGGGGAGGCCACTGAAGCTTTCTTT.

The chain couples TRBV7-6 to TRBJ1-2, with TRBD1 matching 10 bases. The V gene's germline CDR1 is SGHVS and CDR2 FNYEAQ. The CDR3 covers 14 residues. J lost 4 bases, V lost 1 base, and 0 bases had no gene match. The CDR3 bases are TGTGCCAGCAGCTTAGGGACAGGGGGCTATGGCTACACCTTC. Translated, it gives CASSLGTGGYGYTF.

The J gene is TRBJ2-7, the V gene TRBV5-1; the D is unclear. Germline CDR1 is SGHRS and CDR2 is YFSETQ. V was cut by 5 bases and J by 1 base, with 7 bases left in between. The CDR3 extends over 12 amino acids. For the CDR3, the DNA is TGCGCCAGCAGAGGCAGTTCCTACGAGCAGTACTTC. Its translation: CASRGSSYEQYF.

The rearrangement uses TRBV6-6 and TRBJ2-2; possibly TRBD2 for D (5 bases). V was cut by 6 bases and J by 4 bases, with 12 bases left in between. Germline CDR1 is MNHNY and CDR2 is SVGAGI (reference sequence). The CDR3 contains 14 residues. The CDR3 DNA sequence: TGTGCCAGCAGCAAAGACGGGGTCACCGGGGAGCTGTTTTTT. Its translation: CASSKDGVTGELFF.

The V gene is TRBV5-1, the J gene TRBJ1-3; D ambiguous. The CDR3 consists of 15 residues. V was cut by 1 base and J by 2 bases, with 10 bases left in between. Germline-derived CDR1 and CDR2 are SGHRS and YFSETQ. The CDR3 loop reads CASSLRERAGNTIYF. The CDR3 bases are TGCGCCAGCAGCTTGAGGGAAAGGGCTGGAAACACCATATATTTT.

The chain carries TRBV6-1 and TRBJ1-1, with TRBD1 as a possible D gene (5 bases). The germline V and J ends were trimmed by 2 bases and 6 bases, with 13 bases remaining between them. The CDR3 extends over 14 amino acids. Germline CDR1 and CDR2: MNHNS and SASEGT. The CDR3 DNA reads TGTGCCAGCAGTGAAATTTGGGGGTACGCTGAAGCTTTCTTT. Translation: CASSEIWGYAEAFF.

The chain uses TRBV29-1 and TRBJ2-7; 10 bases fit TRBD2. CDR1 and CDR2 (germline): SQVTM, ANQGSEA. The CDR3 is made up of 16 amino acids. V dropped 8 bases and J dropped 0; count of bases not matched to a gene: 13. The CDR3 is CSTERLAGPISYEQYF. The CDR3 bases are TGCAGCACCGAGAGACTAGCGGGCCCCATCTCCTACGAGCAGTACTTC.

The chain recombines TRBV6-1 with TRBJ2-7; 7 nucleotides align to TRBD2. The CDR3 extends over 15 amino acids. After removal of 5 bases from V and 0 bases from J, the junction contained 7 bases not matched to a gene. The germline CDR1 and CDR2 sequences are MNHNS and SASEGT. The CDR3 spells CASSPQRGYSYEQYF. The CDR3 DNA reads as TGTGCCAGCAGTCCGCAGCGGGGCTACTCCTACGAGCAGTACTTC.

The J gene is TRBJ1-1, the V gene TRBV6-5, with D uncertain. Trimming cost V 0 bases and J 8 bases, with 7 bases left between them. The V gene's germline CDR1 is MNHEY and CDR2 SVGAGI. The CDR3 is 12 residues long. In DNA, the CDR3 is TGTGCCAGCAGTTACTCCGGTAAAGAAGCTTTCTTT. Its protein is CASSYSGKEAFF.

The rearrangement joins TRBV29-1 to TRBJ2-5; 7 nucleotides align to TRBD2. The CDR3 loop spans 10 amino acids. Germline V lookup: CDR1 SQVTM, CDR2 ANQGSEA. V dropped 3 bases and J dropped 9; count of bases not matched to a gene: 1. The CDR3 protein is CSVEGGAQYF. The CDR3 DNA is TGCAGCGTTGAGGGAGGGGCCCAGTACTTC.

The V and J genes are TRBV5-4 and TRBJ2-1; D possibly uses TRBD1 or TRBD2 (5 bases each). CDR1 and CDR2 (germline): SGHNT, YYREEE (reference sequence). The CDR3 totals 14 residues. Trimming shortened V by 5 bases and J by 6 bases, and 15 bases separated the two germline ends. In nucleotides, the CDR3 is TGTGCCAGCAGTCCCGGGGCTTTCATCAATGAGCAGTTCTTC. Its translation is CASSPGAFINEQFF.

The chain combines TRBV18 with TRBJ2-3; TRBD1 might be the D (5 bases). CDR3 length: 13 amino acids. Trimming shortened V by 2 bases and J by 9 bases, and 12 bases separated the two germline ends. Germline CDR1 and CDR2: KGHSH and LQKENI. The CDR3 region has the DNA TGTGCCAGCTCACCAGAAACAGGTACCACGCAGTATTTT. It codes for CASSPETGTTQYF.

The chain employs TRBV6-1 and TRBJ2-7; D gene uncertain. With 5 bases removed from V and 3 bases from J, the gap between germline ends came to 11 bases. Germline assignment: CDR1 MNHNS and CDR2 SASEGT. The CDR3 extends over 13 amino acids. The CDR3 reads CASSHKDGYEQYF. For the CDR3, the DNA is TGTGCCAGCAGTCACAAGGACGGCTACGAGCAGTACTTC.